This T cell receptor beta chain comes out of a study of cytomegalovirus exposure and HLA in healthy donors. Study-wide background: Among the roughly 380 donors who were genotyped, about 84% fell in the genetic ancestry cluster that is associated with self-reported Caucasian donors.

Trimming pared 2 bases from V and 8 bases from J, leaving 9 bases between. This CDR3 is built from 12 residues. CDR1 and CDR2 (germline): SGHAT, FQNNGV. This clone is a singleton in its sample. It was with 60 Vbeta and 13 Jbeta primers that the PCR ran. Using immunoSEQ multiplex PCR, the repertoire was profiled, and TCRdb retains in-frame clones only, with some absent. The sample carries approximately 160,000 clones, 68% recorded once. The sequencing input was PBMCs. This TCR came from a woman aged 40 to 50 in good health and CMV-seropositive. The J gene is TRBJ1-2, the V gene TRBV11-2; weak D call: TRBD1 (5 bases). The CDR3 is CASSLQGQGYTF. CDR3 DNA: TGTGCCAGCAGCTTACAGGGTCAGGGCTACACCTTC. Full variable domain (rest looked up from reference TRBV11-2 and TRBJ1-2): EAGVAQSPRYKIIEKRQSVAFWCNPISGHATLYWYQQILGQGPKLLIQFQNNGVVDDSQLPKDRFSAERLKGVDSTLKIQPAKLEDSAVYLCASSLQGQGYTFGSGTRLTVV.